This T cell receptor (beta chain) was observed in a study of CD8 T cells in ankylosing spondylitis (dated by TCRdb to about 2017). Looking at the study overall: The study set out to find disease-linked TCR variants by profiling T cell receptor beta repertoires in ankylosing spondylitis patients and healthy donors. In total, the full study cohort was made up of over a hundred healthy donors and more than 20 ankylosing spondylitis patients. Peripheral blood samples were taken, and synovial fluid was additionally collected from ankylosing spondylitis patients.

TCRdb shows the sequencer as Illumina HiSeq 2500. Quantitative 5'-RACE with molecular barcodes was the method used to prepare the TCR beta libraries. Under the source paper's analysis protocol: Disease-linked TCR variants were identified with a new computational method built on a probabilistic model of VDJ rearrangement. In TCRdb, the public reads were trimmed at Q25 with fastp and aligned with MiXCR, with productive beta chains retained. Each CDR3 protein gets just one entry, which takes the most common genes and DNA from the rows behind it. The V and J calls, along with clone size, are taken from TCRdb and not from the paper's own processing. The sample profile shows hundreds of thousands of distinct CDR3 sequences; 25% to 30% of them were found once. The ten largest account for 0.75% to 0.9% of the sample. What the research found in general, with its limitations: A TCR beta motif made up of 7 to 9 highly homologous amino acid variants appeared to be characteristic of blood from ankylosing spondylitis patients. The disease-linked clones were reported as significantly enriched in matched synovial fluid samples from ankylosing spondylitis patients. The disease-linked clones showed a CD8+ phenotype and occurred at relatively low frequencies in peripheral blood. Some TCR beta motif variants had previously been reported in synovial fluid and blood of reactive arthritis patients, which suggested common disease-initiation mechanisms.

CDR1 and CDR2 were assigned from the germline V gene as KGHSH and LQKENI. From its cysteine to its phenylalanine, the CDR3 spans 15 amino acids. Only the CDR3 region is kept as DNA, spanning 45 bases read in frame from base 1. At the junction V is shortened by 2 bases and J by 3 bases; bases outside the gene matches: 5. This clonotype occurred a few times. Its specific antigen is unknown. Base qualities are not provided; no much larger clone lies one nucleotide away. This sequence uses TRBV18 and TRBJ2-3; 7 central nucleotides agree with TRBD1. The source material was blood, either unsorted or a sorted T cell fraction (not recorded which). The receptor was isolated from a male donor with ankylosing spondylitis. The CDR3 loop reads CASSPSGGWTDTQYF. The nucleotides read TGTGCCAGCTCACCATCAGGGGGTTGGACAGATACGCAGTATTTT. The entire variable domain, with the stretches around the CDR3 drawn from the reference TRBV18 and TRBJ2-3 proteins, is NAGVMQNPRHLVRRRGQEARLRCSPMKGHSHVYWYRQLPEEGLKFMVYLQKENIIDESGMPKERFSAEFPKEGPSILRIQQVVRGDSAAYFCASSPSGGWTDTQYFGPGTRLTVL.